This entry features one T cell receptor (beta chain) sequence. The ends lost 3 bases at V and 5 bases at J; junction bases unmatched: 9. Germline V gene sequence: CDR1 GTSNPN, CDR2 SVGIG (reference sequence). The CDR3 covers 14 residues. The sample belongs to a study of cytomegalovirus exposure and HLA in healthy donors. A multiplex PCR was run with 60 Vbeta primers and 13 Jbeta primers. Clones were sequenced by immunoSEQ multiplex PCR, and TCRdb holds only the in-frame ones, with some missing. The sample records over 150,000 clones, around 84% being singletons. This receptor was taken from a male donor in good health and CMV-seropositive. The sample consisted of PBMCs. The J gene is TRBJ2-5, the V gene TRBV30, with 7 bases lining up with TRBD2. CDR3 nucleotide sequence: TGTGCCTGGAGGGAGGTCGGGGGAGGGGAGACCCAGTACTTC. It translates to CAWREVGGGETQYF.